The 11 T cell receptor beta chains given below trace back to one sample, sequenced in a study of blood T cell repertoires in COVID-19. Sequencing used immunoSEQ multiplex PCR; TCRdb keeps in-frame clones, though not all of them. Found here are tens of thousands of clones, 65% to 90% of them singletons; the top ten hold about 9.4%. The material sequenced was peripheral blood. The receptors come from a human donor in a cohort sampled during active COVID-19.

The gene calls are TRBV6-1 and TRBJ2-1, with a possible D match to TRBD2 (5 bases). This CDR3 contains 16 residues. Germline CDR1 reads MNHNS; CDR2 reads SASEGT. The germline V and J ends were trimmed by 3 bases and 2 bases, with 14 bases remaining between them. In nucleotides, the CDR3 is TGTGCCAGCAGTGAGGAAGGACTCCCCCCCTACAATGAGCAGTTCTTC. This codes for CASSEEGLPPYNEQFF.

The V and J genes are TRBV4-1 and TRBJ2-7; D is uncertain. V lost 0 bases and J 2 bases, leaving 14 bases between the germline ends. This CDR3 comprises 16 residues. CDR1 is MGHRA and CDR2 is YSYEKL in the germline V gene. The CDR3 DNA follows: TGCGCCAGCAGCCAAGATGCCCAGGTAAAGGCCTACGAGCAGTACTTC. Its translation: CASSQDAQVKAYEQYF.

The chain employs TRBV7-8 and TRBJ1-2; 7 bases map to TRBD1. The J segment lost 4 bases and the V segment lost 5 bases, leaving 4 bases of the junction unmatched. This CDR3 comprises 13 residues. Per the germline V gene, CDR1 is SGHVS and CDR2 is FQNEAQ. This CDR3 reads CASSRDSAYGYTF. As DNA, the CDR3 is TGTGCCAGCAGCCGGGACAGTGCCTATGGCTACACCTTC.

This clone was observed a handful of times. V usage is TRBV6-5 and J usage is TRBJ2-7; 15 bases fit TRBD2. CDR3 length equals 14 residues. The germline V gene has CDR1 MNHEY and CDR2 SVGAGI. Trimming removed 6 bases from V and 5 bases from J; junction bases left unmatched: 2. CDR3 amino acids: CASRGLAGGNEQYF. The DNA for the CDR3 is TGTGCCAGCAGAGGACTAGCGGGAGGGAACGAGCAGTACTTC.

This clone turned up a few times. The chain has TRBV7-6 and TRBJ2-7; perhaps TRBD2 as D (5 bases). The CDR3 is made up of 14 amino acids. Trimming shortened V by 5 bases and J by 0 bases, and 11 bases separated the two germline ends. The V gene's germline CDR1 is SGHVS and CDR2 FNYEAQ. The CDR3 DNA follows: TGTGCCAGCAGCGCCGGAGCGGACTCCTACGAGCAGTACTTC. As protein: CASSAGADSYEQYF. The full variable domain, rest sourced from reference TRBV7-6 and TRBJ2-7, is GAGVSQSPRYKVTKRGQDVALRCDPISGHVSLYWYRQALGQGPEFLTYFNYEAQQDKSGLPNDRFSAERPEGSISTLTIQRTEQRDSAMYRCASSAGADSYEQYFGPGTRLTVT.

This clone came up a few times. J is TRBJ2-5 and V is TRBV5-1; perhaps TRBD1 as D (6 bases). CDR3 length equals 16 residues. The V gene's germline CDR1 is SGHRS and CDR2 YFSETQ. V shed 5 bases and J shed 2 bases, with 19 bases lying between them. The CDR3 DNA sequence: TGCGCCAGCAGTCAGGGGACCGGGAAACAACAAGAGACCCAGTACTTC. This codes for CASSQGTGKQQETQYF.

V and J are TRBV6-2 or TRBV6-3 and TRBJ2-3; 7 nucleotides match TRBD2. With 5 bases clipped from V and 9 bases from J, the junction kept 14 bases outside the gene matches. From germline, CDR1 is MNHEY and CDR2 SVGEGT. This CDR3 is 15 amino acids long. The DNA of the CDR3 is TGTGCCAGCAGTGACGCTAGCGGCGGGTCCAGCACGCAGTATTTT. This encodes CASSDASGGSSTQYF.

The V gene is TRBV5-1, the J gene TRBJ1-2, with D maybe TRBD1 (5 bases). Germline values: CDR1 SGHRS, CDR2 YFSETQ. This CDR3 is built from 15 residues. The germline V and J ends were trimmed by 0 bases and 7 bases, with 16 bases remaining between them. CDR3 protein: CASSLESRQGGGYTF. The CDR3, as DNA: TGCGCCAGCAGCTTGGAATCCCGGCAGGGAGGTGGCTACACCTTC.

J is TRBJ1-4 and V is TRBV28; 7 bases are a match to TRBD1. Losses at the gene ends were 10 bases for V and 5 bases for J; bases not matched to a gene: 7. CDR3 length equals 13 residues. Per germline, CDR1 MDHEN and CDR2 SYDVKM. The DNA for the CDR3 is TGTGCCACCCGAGGAGGGGGCAATGAAAAACTGTTTTTT. This translates into CATRGGGNEKLFF.

The rearrangement links TRBV5-4 to TRBJ2-3; 12 bases align to TRBD2. The germline V gene has CDR1 SGHNT and CDR2 YYREEE (reference sequence). The V and J ends lost 3 bases and 10 bases, in that order; junction bases with no gene match: 12. This CDR3 has 16 residues. The CDR3: CASSSSASGRASSQYF. As DNA, the CDR3 is TGTGCCAGCAGCTCATCAGCTAGCGGGAGGGCCTCATCGCAGTATTTT.

The count of this clone is one. The V call is TRBV27, the J call TRBJ2-3; 8 nucleotides match TRBD2. V shed 2 bases and J 7 bases; nucleotides not matched to a gene: 8. The CDR3 extends over 15 amino acids. CDR1 and CDR2 from the germline V gene are MNHEY and SMNVEV (reference sequence). This CDR3 is CASSLVAGSGYTQYF. The CDR3 nucleotides are TGTGCCAGCAGTTTAGTAGCGGGATCAGGCTATACGCAGTATTTT.